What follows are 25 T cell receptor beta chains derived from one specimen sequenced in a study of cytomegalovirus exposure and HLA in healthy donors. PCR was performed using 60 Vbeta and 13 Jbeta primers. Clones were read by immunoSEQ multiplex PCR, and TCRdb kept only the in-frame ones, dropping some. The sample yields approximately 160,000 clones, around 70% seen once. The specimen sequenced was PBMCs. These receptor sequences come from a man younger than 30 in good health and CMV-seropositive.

The CDR3 nucleotides read TGTGCCAGCAGGAGGGAGTTAAACACTGAAGCTTTCTTT. Amino acid sequence: CASRRELNTEAFF. The chain joins TRBV2 to TRBJ1-1; D remains ambiguous. Germline V gene sequence: CDR1 SNHLY, CDR2 FYNNEI. V was pared by 6 bases and J by 2 bases, with 10 bases between. The CDR3 length is 13 residues.

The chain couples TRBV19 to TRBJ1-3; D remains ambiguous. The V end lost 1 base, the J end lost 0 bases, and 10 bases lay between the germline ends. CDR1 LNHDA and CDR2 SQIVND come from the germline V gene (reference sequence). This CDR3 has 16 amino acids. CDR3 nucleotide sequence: TGTGCCAGTAGTATAGGGGCATATAGCTCTGGAAACACCATATATTTT. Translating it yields CASSIGAYSSGNTIYF. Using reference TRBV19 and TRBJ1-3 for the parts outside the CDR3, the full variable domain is DGGITQSPKYLFRKEGQNVTLSCEQNLNHDAMYWYRQDPGQGLRLIYYSQIVNDFQKGDIAEGYSVSREKKESFPLTVTSAQKNPTAFYLCASSIGAYSSGNTIYFGEGSWLTVV.

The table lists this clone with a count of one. CDR3 sequence: CASRGVAGGGRTEAFF. The CDR3 DNA is TGTGCCAGCAGGGGGGTGGCCGGGGGGGGCCGGACTGAAGCTTTCTTT. The chain uses TRBV27 and TRBJ1-1; D is perhaps TRBD1 (6 bases). The CDR3 extends over 16 amino acids. The germline CDR1 and CDR2 sequences are MNHEY and SMNVEV (reference sequence). V dropped 6 bases and J dropped 5 bases, with 22 bases sitting between them.

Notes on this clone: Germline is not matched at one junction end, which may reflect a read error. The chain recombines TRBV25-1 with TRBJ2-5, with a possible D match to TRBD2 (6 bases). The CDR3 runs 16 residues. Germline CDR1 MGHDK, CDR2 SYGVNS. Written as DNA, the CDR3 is TGTGCCAGCAGTGTATGGGCAGGAGGGGCGCAAGATACCCAGTACTTC. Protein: CASSVWAGGAQDTQYF.

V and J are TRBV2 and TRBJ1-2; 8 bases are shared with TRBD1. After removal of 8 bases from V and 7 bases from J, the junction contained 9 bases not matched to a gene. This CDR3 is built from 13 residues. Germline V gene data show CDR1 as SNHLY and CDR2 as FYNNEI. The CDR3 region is CASLLGQGGGYTF. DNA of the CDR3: TGTGCCAGCCTCCTCGGACAGGGAGGTGGCTACACCTTC.

In DNA form, the CDR3 reads TGTGCCAGCAGTTTATCGTGGTTGGACCCTGGGGCGCGTCTGCAGTTCTTC. Its translation: CASSLSWLDPGARLQFF. The chain employs TRBV27 and TRBJ2-1, with D possibly being TRBD1 (5 bases). The CDR3 runs to 17 residues. V dropped 0 bases and J dropped 12 bases, with 24 bases sitting between them. Germline CDR1 is MNHEY and CDR2 is SMNVEV (reference sequence).

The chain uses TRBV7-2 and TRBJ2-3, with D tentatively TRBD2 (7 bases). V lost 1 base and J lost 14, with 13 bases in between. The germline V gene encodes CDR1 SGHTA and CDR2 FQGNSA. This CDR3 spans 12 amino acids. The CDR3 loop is CASSLGPGEGYF. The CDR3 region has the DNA TGTGCCAGCAGCTTAGGTCCAGGGGAGGGGTATTTT.

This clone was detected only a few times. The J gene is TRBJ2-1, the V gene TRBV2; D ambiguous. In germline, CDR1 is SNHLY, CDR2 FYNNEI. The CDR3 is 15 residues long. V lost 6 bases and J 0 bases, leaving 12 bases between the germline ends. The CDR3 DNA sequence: TGTGCCAGCAGGGAACAGTTTTTCTCCTACAATGAGCAGTTCTTC. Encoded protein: CASREQFFSYNEQFF.

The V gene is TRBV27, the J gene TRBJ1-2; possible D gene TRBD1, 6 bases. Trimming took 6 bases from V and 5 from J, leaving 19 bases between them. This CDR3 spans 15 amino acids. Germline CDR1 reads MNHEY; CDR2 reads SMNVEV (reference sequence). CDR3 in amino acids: CASSLNGQLVYGYTF. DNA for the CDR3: TGTGCCAGCAGCCTAAATGGACAGCTAGTTTATGGCTACACCTTC.

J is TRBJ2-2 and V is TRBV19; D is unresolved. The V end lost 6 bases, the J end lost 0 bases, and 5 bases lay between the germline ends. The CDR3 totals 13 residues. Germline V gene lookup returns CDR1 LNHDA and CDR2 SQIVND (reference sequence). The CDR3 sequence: CASRLANTGELFF. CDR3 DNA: TGTGCCAGTAGGTTAGCGAACACCGGGGAGCTGTTTTTT.

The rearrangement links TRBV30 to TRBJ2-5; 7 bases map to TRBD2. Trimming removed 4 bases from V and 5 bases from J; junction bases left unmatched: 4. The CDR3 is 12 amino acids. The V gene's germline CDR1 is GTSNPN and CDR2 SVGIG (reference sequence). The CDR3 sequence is CAWNAGVETQYF. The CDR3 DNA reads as TGTGCCTGGAACGCGGGGGTGGAGACCCAGTACTTC.

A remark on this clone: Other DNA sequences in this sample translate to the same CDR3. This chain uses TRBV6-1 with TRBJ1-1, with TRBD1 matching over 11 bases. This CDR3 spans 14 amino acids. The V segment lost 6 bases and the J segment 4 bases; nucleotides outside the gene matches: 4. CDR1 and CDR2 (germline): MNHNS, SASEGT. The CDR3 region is CASSEGQGVTEAFF. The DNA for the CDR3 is TGTGCCAGCAGCGAGGGACAGGGGGTCACTGAAGCTTTCTTT.

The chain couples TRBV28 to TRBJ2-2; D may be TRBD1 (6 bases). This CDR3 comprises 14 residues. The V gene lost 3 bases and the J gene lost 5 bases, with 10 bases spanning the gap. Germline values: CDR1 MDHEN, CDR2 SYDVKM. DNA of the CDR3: TGTGCCAGCAGTTTTCAGAGGGGGACCGGGGAGCTGTTTTTT. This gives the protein CASSFQRGTGELFF.

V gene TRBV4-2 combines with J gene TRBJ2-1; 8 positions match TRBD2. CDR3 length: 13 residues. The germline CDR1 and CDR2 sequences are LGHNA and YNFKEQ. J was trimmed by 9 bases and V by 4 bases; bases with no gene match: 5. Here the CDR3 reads CASSPGLAGEQFF. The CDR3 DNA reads TGTGCCAGCAGCCCCGGACTAGCAGGTGAGCAGTTCTTC.

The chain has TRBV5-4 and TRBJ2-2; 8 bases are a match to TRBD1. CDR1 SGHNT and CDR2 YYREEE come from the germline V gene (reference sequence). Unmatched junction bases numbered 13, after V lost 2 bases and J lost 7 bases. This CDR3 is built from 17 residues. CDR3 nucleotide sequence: TGTGCCAGCAGCTTAACACCTTCAGGGGGCTGGAACGGGGAGCTGTTTTTT. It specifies CASSLTPSGGWNGELFF.

The CDR3 here is CASSRGRDTEAFF. The CDR3 coding sequence is TGTGCCAGCTCTAGAGGGAGGGACACTGAAGCTTTCTTT. The J gene is TRBJ1-1, the V gene TRBV2; D is undetermined. Trimming removed 8 bases at V and 3 bases at J, with 13 bases between. Germline loops: CDR1 SNHLY, CDR2 FYNNEI. The CDR3 spans 13 residues.

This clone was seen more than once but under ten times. The CDR3 loop is CASSLVSPRPNSYNEQFF. The CDR3, as DNA: TGTGCCAGCAGCTTGGTATCTCCTCGTCCTAACTCCTACAATGAGCAGTTCTTC. This rearrangement joins TRBV5-6 to TRBJ2-1; D not certain. Germline V CDR1 and CDR2: SGHDT, YYEEEE. The CDR3 covers 18 residues. V was cut by 0 bases and J by 0 bases, with 16 bases left in between.

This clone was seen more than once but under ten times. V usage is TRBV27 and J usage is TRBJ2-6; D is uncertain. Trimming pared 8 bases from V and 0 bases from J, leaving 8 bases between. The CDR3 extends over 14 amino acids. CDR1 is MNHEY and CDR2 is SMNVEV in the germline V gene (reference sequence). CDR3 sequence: CASGTDSGANVLTF. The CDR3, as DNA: TGTGCCAGCGGAACAGACTCTGGGGCCAACGTCCTGACTTTC.

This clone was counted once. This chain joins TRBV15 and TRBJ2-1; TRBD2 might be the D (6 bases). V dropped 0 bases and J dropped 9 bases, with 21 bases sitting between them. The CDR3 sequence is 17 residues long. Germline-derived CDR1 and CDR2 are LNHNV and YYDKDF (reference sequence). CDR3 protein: CATSRDGRDGRTGEQFF. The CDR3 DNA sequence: TGTGCCACCAGCAGAGATGGGCGGGACGGACGGACTGGTGAGCAGTTCTTC. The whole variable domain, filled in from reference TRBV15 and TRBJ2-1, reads DAMVIQNPRYQVTQFGKPVTLSCSQTLNHNVMYWYQQKSSQAPKLLFHYYDKDFNNEADTPDNFQSRRPNTSFCFLDIRSPGLGDTAMYLCATSRDGRDGRTGEQFFGPGTRLTVL.

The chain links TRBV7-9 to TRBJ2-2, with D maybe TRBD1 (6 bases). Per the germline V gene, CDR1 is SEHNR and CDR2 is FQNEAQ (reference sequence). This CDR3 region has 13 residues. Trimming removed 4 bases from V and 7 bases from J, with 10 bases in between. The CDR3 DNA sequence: TGTGCCAGCAGCTCAACAGGGATCGGGGAGCTGTTTTTT. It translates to CASSSTGIGELFF. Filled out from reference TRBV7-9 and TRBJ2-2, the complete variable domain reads DTGVSQNPRHKITKRGQNVTFRCDPISEHNRLYWYRQTLGQGPEFLTYFQNEAQLEKSRLLSDRFSAERPKGSFSTLEIQRTEQGDSAMYLCASSSTGIGELFFGEGSRLTVL.

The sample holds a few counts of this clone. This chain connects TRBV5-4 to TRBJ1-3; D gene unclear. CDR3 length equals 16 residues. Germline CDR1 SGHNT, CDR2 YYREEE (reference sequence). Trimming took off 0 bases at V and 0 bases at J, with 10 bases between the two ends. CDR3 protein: CASSLAGWNSGNTIYF. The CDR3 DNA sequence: TGTGCCAGCAGCTTGGCGGGGTGGAACTCTGGAAACACCATATATTTT.

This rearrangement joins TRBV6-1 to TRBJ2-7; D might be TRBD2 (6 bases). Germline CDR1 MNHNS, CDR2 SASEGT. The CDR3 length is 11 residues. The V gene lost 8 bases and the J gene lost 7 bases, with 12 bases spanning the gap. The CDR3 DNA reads TGTGCCAGCGTTACCCGGGGGGAGCAGTACGTC. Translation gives CASVTRGEQYV.

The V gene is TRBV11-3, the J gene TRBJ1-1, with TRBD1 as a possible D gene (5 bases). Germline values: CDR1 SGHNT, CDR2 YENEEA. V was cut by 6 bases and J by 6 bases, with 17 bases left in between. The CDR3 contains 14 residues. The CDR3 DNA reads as TGTGCCAGCAGAGACCCCCGGGGGTTCTCTGAAGCTTTCTTT. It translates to CASRDPRGFSEAFF.

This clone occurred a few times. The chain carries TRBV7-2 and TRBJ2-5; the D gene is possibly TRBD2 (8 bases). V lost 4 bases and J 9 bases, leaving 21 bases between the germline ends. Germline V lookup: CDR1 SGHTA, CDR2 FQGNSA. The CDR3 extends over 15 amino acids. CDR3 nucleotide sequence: TGTGCCAGCAGCTCCACGGGGGGGACCCAGGGGGCCCAGTACTTC. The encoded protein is CASSSTGGTQGAQYF.

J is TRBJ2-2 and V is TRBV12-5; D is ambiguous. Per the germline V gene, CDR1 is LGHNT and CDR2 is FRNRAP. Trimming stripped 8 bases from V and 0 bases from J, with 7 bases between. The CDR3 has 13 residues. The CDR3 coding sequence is TGTGCTAGTACGCAGTCGAACACCGGGGAGCTGTTTTTT. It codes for CASTQSNTGELFF.